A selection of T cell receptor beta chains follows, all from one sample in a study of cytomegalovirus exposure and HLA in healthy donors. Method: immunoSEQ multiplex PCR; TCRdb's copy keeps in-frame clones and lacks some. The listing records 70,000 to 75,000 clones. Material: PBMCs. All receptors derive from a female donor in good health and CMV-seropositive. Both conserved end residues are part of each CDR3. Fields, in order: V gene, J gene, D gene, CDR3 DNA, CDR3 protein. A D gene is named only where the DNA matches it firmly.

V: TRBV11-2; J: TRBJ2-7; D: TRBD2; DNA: TGTGCCAGCTTTAGCGGGAGGGGCTCCAACGAGCAGTACTTC; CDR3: CASFSGRGSNEQYF
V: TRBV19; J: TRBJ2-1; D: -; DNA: TGTGCCAGTAGTATCGGGGGAAGTGGCTACAATGAGCAGTTCTTC; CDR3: CASSIGGSGYNEQFF
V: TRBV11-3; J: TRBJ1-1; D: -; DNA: TGTGCCAGCAGACCTAAAGAGAACACTGAAGCTTTCTTT; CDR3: CASRPKENTEAFF
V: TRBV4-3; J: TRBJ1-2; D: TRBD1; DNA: TGCGCCAGCAGCCAAGATCCCCAGGGGGCTAACTATGGCTACACCTTC; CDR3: CASSQDPQGANYGYTF
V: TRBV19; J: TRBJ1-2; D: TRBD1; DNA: TGTGCCAGTAGTATCGGACAGGGGGCGCAGGGCTACACCTTC; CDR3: CASSIGQGAQGYTF
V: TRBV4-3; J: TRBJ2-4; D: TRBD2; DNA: TGCGCCAGCAGCCAAACGGGGGGGGCCAAAAACATTCAGTACTTC; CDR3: CASSQTGGAKNIQYF
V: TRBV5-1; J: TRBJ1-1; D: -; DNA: TGCGCCAGCAGCTTGGCTGATACGGGTGAAGCTTTCTTT; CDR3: CASSLADTGEAFF
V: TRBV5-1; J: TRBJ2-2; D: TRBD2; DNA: TGCGCCAGCAGCATTGGGACTAGCGTCGGCACCGGGGAGCTGTTTTTT; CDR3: CASSIGTSVGTGELFF
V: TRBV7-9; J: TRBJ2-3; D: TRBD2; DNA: TGTGCCAGCAGCCCCGGGACTAGCGGGGGAGATACGCAGTATTTT; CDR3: CASSPGTSGGDTQYF
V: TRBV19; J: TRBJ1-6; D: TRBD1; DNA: TGTGCCAGTAAGGATATCGGGACAGGGAGGAATTCACCCCTCCACTTT; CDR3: CASKDIGTGRNSPLHF
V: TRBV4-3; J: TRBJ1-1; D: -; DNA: TGCGCCAGCAGAAACGAGGACAGAGGGGACGCTTTCTTT; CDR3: CASRNEDRGDAFF
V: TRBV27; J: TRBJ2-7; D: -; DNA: TGTGCCACCAAGACGGGACTGATGACCTACGAGCAGTACTTC; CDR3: CATKTGLMTYEQYF
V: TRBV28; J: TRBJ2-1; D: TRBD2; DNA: TGTGCCAGCACAACCCGCCCAGGACTAGCGGGCTACAATGAGCAGTTCTTC; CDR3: CASTTRPGLAGYNEQFF
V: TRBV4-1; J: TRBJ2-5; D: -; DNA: TGCGCCAGCAGCCAAGTTACGGGTAATCCAGAGACCCAGTACTTC; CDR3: CASSQVTGNPETQYF
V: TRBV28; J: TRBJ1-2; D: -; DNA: TGTGCCAGCTGGAGACTTGGCTATGGCTACACCTTC; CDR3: CASWRLGYGYTF